The clone carrying this T cell receptor (beta chain) was recorded a few times. The entry originates in a study of blood T cells in healthy people across ages. This CDR3 is built from 15 residues. V was clipped by 0 bases and J by 2 bases, with 11 bases between them. Germline V gene lookup returns CDR1 MGHRA and CDR2 YSYEKL. It was with a sample-barcoded 5' primer and a J-beta primer mix that a second PCR of about 6 to 12 cycles was run. MiXCR, run by TCRdb on the 5' RACE reads, gives a single entry per CDR3 protein. The sample carries hundreds of thousands of distinct CDR3 sequences, roughly 21% recorded once.

The TCR sequence derives from a man between 65 and 85 years old in good health. Sequences were obtained from blood. The chain couples TRBV4-1 to TRBJ2-7, with D maybe TRBD2 (5 bases). In DNA form, the CDR3 reads TGCGCCAGCAGCCAAGACCGGACTCCGACCTACGAGCAGTACTTC. Protein: CASSQDRTPTYEQYF.